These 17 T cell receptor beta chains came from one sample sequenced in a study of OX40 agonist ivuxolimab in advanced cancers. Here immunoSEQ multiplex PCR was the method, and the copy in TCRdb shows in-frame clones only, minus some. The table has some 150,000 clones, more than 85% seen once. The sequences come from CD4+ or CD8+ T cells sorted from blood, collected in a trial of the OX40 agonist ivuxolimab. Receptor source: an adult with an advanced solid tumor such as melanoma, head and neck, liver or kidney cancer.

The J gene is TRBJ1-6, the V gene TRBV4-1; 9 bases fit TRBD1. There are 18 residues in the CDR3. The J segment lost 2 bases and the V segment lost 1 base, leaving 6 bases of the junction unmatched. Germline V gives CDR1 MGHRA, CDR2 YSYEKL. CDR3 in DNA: TGCGCCAGCAGCCAAGCTCCGGGACAGGGCGCCTATAATTCACCCCTCCACTTT. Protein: CASSQAPGQGAYNSPLHF.

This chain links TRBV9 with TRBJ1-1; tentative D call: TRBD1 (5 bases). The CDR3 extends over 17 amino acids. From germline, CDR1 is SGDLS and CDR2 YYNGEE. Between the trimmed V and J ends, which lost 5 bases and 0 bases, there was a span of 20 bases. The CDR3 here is CASSSNAGLFMNTEAFF. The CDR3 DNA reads TGTGCCAGCAGTTCTAACGCGGGGCTTTTTATGAACACTGAAGCTTTCTTT.

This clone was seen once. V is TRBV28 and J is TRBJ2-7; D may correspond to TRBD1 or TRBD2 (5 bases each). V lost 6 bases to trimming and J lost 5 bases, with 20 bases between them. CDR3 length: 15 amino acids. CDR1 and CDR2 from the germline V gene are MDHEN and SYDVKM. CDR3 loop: CASRGSGRFFDEQYF. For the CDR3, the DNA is TGTGCCAGCAGGGGGTCGGGGCGGTTTTTCGACGAGCAGTACTTC.

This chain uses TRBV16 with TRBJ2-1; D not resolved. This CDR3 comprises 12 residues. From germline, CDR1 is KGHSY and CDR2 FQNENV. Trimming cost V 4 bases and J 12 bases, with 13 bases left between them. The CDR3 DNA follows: TGTGCCAGCAGCCCCGCAGTGGGTTGGCAGTTCTTC. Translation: CASSPAVGWQFF.

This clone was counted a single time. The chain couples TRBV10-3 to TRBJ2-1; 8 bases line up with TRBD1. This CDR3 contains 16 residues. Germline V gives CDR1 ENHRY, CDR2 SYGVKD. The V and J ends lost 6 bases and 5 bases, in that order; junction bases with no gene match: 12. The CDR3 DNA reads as TGTGCCATCAGCAATTGGGACAGGCCCGGGGACAATGAGCAGTTCTTC. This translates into CAISNWDRPGDNEQFF.

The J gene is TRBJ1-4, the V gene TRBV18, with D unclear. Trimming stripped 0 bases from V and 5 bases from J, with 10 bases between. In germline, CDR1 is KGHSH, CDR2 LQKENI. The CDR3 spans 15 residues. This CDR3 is CASSPPGIGNEKLFF. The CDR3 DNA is TGTGCCAGCTCACCACCTGGAATAGGGAATGAAAAACTGTTTTTT. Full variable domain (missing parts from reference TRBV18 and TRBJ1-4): NAGVMQNPRHLVRRRGQEARLRCSPMKGHSHVYWYRQLPEEGLKFMVYLQKENIIDESGMPKERFSAEFPKEGPSILRIQQVVRGDSAAYFCASSPPGIGNEKLFFGSGTQLSVL.

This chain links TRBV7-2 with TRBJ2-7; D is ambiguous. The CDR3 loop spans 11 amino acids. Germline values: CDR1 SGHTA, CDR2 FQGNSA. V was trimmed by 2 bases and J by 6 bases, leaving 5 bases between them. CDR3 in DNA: TGTGCCAGCAGCTTAAGCCTCGAGCAGTACTTC. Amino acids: CASSLSLEQYF. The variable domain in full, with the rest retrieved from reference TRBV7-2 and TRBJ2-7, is GAGVSQSPSNKVTEKGKDVELRCDPISGHTALYWYRQSLGQGLEFLIYFQGNSAPDKSGLPSDRFSAERTGGSVSTLTIQRTQQEDSAVYLCASSLSLEQYFGPGTRLTVT.

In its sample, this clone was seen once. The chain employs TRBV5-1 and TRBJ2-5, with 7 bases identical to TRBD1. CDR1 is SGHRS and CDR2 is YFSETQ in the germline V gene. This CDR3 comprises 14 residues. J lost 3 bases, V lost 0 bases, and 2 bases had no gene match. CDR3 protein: CASSLGGQKETQYF. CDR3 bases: TGCGCCAGCAGCTTGGGGGGACAGAAAGAGACCCAGTACTTC.

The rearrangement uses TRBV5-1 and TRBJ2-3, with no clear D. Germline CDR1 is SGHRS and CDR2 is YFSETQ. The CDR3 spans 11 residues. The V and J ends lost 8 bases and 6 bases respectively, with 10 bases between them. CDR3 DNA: TGCGCCAGTGTGGGGTGGGATACGCAGTATTTT. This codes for CASVGWDTQYF.

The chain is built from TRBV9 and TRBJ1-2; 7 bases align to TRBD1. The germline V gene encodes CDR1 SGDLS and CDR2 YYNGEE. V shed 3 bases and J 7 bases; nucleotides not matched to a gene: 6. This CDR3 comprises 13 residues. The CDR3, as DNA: TGTGCCAGCAGCGCAGGGGGGTTTCGTGGCTACACCTTC. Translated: CASSAGGFRGYTF.

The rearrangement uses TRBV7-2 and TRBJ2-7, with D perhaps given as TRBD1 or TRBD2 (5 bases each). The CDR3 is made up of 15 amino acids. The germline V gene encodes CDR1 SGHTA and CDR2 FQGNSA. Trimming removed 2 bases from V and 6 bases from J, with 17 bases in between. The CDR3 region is CASSLPVTRGGEQYF. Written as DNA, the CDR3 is TGTGCCAGCAGCTTACCCGTGACCCGTGGGGGCGAGCAGTACTTC.

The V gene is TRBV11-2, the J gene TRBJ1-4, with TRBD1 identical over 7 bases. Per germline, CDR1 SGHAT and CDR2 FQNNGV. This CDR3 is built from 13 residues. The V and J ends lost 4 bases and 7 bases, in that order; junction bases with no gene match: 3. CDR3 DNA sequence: TGTGCCAGCAGCTCCCGACAGGGTGAAAAACTGTTTTTT. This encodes CASSSRQGEKLFF.

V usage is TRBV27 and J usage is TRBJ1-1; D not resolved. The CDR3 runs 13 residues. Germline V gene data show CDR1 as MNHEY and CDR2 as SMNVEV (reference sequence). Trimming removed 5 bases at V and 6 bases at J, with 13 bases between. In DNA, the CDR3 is TGTGCCAGCAGTCCCACCACTCGCGCTGAAGCTTTCTTT. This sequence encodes CASSPTTRAEAFF.

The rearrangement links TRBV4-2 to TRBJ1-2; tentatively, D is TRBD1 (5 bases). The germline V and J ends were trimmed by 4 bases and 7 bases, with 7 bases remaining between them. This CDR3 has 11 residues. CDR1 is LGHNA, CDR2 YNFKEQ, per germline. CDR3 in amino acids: CASSPGGGYTF. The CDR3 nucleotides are TGTGCCAGCAGCCCGGGGGGTGGCTACACCTTC.

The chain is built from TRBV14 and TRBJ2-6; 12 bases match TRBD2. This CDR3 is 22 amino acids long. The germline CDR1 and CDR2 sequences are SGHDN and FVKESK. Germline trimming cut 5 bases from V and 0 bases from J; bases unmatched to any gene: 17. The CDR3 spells CASSKRVETSGGAVSGANVLTF. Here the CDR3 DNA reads TGTGCCAGCAGCAAAAGGGTCGAGACTAGCGGGGGAGCCGTCTCTGGGGCCAACGTCCTGACTTTC.

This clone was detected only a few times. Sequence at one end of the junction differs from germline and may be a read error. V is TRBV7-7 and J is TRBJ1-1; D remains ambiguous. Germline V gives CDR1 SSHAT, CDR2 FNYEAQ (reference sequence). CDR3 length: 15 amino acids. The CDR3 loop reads CASSFPPGSNTEAFF. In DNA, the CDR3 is TGTGCTAGCAGCTTCCCTCCCGGGAGTAACACTGAAGCTTTCTTT.

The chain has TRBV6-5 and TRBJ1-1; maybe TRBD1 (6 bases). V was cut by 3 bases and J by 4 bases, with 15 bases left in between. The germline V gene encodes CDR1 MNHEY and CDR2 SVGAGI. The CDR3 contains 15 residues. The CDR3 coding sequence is TGTGCCAGCAGTTATTCAGGGGTCTACGGCACTGAAGCTTTCTTT. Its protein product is CASSYSGVYGTEAFF.